One and the same sample provided the 14 T cell receptor beta chains below, sequenced in a study of blood T cell repertoires in COVID-19. Sequenced by immunoSEQ multiplex PCR; TCRdb stores in-frame clones only, minus some. Of around 300,000 clones in the sample, around 90% are singletons; the top ten hold 3%. Sequencing was done on a sample of PBMCs or T cells enriched from blood (not recorded which). These receptors came from a woman aged 45-59 years who had recovered from COVID-19.

The V call is TRBV28, the J call TRBJ1-4, with D unresolved. Germline V gene data show CDR1 as MDHEN and CDR2 as SYDVKM. This CDR3 is 15 amino acids long. V lost 6 bases and J lost 0, with 11 bases in between. The CDR3 region is CASSLTGSTNEKLFF. The CDR3 DNA follows: TGTGCCAGCAGCCTTACGGGGTCAACTAATGAAAAACTGTTTTTT. Variable domain in full (rest from reference TRBV28 and TRBJ1-4): DVKVTQSSRYLVKRTGEKVFLECVQDMDHENMFWYRQDPGLGLRLIYFSYDVKMKEKGDIPEGYSVSREKKERFSLILESASTNQTSMYLCASSLTGSTNEKLFFGSGTQLSVL.

V gene TRBV4-2 combines with J gene TRBJ2-5; 10 bases are a match to TRBD1. This CDR3 spans 15 amino acids. The junction had 4 bases not matched to a gene; V was cut back by 2 bases and J by 4 bases. Germline V lookup: CDR1 LGHNA, CDR2 YNFKEQ. The CDR3 sequence is CASSQTGTGVETQYF. The CDR3 DNA reads TGTGCCAGCAGCCAAACCGGGACAGGGGTAGAGACCCAGTACTTC.

The sample holds a few counts of this clone. The chain recombines TRBV5-4 with TRBJ2-2, with D hard to call. Trimming took off 5 bases at V and 2 bases at J, with 13 bases between the two ends. The CDR3 runs 15 residues. Germline CDR1 reads SGHNT; CDR2 reads YYREEE (reference sequence). CDR3 amino acids: CASRASRLNTGELFF. The CDR3, as DNA: TGTGCCAGCAGAGCTTCCCGACTCAACACCGGGGAGCTGTTTTTT.

The rearrangement links TRBV12-3 or TRBV12-4 to TRBJ2-7; tentatively, D is TRBD1 (6 bases). The CDR3 loop spans 13 amino acids. V was trimmed by 4 bases and J by 6 bases, leaving 13 bases between them. CDR3 bases: TGTGCCAGCAGTTCAAACAGGGAATCCGAGCAGTACTTC. Translated, it gives CASSSNRESEQYF.

V gene TRBV19 combines with J gene TRBJ1-1, with TRBD1 as a possible D gene (5 bases). Per the germline V gene, CDR1 is LNHDA and CDR2 is SQIVND (reference sequence). This CDR3 contains 14 residues. V was cut by 6 bases and J by 0 bases, with 11 bases left in between. In DNA form, the CDR3 reads TGTGCCAGTAGCACGACAGCTATGAACACTGAAGCTTTCTTT. Translated, it gives CASSTTAMNTEAFF.

This clone was detected only once. This chain joins TRBV21-1 and TRBJ1-2; TRBD1 was called by the table and not checked on the DNA. TRBV21-1 is termed a pseudogene. The CDR3 is 13 residues long. The CDR3 DNA is TGTGCCAGCAGCAGGGACAATAACTATGGCTACACCTTC. Protein product: CASSRDNNYGYTF.

The V call is TRBV6-2 or TRBV6-3, the J call TRBJ2-3; D is possibly TRBD1 (6 bases). V was trimmed by 5 bases and J by 0 bases, leaving 9 bases between them. This CDR3 is built from 14 residues. CDR1 MNHEY and CDR2 SVGEGT come from the germline V gene. This chain's CDR3 is CASSGDTSTDTQYF. The CDR3 DNA reads TGTGCCAGCAGTGGGGACACCAGCACAGATACGCAGTATTTT.

The J gene is TRBJ2-2, the V gene TRBV7-2; 9 nucleotides line up with TRBD2. Trimming took 4 bases from V and 6 from J; bases not matched to a gene: 6. The CDR3 is made up of 15 amino acids. Germline V gene sequence: CDR1 SGHTA, CDR2 FQGNSA. CDR3 DNA sequence: TGTGCCAGCAGCTCTATAGCGGGGGTGCCCGGGGAGCTGTTTTTT. As protein: CASSSIAGVPGELFF.

The chain is built from TRBV7-3 and TRBJ1-1; 11 bases map to TRBD1. The junction had 5 bases not matched to a gene; V was cut back by 5 bases and J by 3 bases. Germline loops: CDR1 SGHTA, CDR2 FQGTGA. This CDR3 comprises 15 residues. The CDR3 spells CASSLGQGGDTEAFF. CDR3 DNA sequence: TGTGCCAGCAGCCTGGGACAGGGGGGGGACACTGAAGCTTTCTTT.

The rearrangement joins TRBV15 to TRBJ2-3, with unresolved D. CDR3 length: 15 residues. From germline, CDR1 is LNHNV and CDR2 YYDKDF (reference sequence). With 2 bases removed from V and 4 bases from J, the gap between germline ends came to 13 bases. The chain's CDR3 is CATSRSRQQPDTQYF. CDR3 DNA sequence: TGTGCCACCAGCAGATCTCGCCAACAACCAGATACGCAGTATTTT.

The CDR3 reads CASSTDPQGGYGYTF. The CDR3 DNA is TGTGCCAGCAGCACCGACCCACAGGGGGGCTATGGCTACACCTTC. The chain has TRBV11-2 and TRBJ1-2; 8 positions match TRBD1. This CDR3 is 15 amino acids long. The germline gives CDR1 SGHAT, CDR2 FQNNGV. V lost 5 bases, J lost 4 bases, and 9 bases stayed unmatched.

For the CDR3, the DNA is TGTGCCAGCAGCCAAGCAGGGGTCCCCTACAATGAGCAGTTCTTC. Its protein product is CASSQAGVPYNEQFF. The rearrangement links TRBV7-2 to TRBJ2-1; perhaps TRBD1 as D (6 bases). Per the germline V gene, CDR1 is SGHTA and CDR2 is FQGNSA. V was cut by 5 bases and J by 2 bases, with 13 bases left in between. CDR3 length: 15 residues.

This chain links TRBV6-1 with TRBJ1-2; no reliable D call. Germline V gives CDR1 MNHNS, CDR2 SASEGT. The CDR3 is 14 residues long. Trimming took 0 bases from V and 1 from J, leaving 6 bases between them. CDR3 in DNA: TGTGCCAGCAGTGAAGCGTCCTTTAACTATGGCTACACCTTC. This translates into CASSEASFNYGYTF.

This clone was picked up a small number of times. V gene TRBV7-2 combines with J gene TRBJ1-2; D is perhaps TRBD1 (6 bases). This CDR3 is 14 amino acids long. With 6 bases removed from V and 8 bases from J, the gap between germline ends came to 19 bases. Germline V gives CDR1 SGHTA, CDR2 FQGNSA. The CDR3 DNA sequence: TGTGCCAGCAGTACGCGGCAGGGGAGTTCGGGCTACACCTTC. Translated: CASSTRQGSSGYTF.